Sequencing of this T cell receptor (beta chain) was carried out in a study of response to subunit inactivated influenza vaccine. The V gene lost 1 base and the J gene lost 4 bases, with 14 bases spanning the gap. Looked up from germline, CDR1 is KGHSH and CDR2 is LQKENI. The CDR3 has 15 residues. This clonotype was counted between two and nine times. The antigen is not known. The study's findings and limits: Only a handful of new T cells, the authors suggested, are recruited with each seasonal influenza vaccination.

TCRdb redid the calling of the RT-PCR reads with MiXCR, one entry per CDR3 protein. The data show about 480,000 distinct CDR3 sequences, about 25% seen once. The chain has TRBV18 and TRBJ2-7; D uncertain. The sample in question was CD4+ T cells sorted from PBMCs, obtained roughly 5 days after vaccination. The TCR sequence derives from a man aged 45-65 years who received an inactivated influenza vaccine. The CDR3 region has the DNA TGTGCCAGCTCACCACAATCTTCGGCGCGTTACGAGCAGTACTTC. Its protein product is CASSPQSSARYEQYF.